A few counts support the clone carrying this TCR beta chain. The source of the sample is a study of blood T cell repertoires in COVID-19. Assay: immunoSEQ multiplex PCR; the TCRdb copy retains only in-frame clones and omits some. The repertoire includes about 220,000 clones, about 79% of them detected once, and approximately 3.1% sits in the top ten. The CDR3 runs 14 residues. Germline loops: CDR1 SGHAT, CDR2 FQNNGV. The V end was cut by 0 bases, the J end by 1 base, with 6 bases between. Sequences were obtained from PBMCs or T cells enriched from blood (not recorded which). The rearrangement joins TRBV11-2 to TRBJ1-1, with unresolved D. The receptor's source is a woman aged 55-75 years who had recovered from COVID-19. The CDR3 DNA reads as TGTGCCAGCAGCTTAGACAGGCCGAACACTGAAGCTTTCTTT. Translated, it gives CASSLDRPNTEAFF.